The 20 T cell receptor beta chains below come from one sample, sequenced in a study of CD8 T cells in ankylosing spondylitis. TCRdb redid the calling of the 5' RACE reads with MiXCR, one entry per CDR3 protein. The table includes some 130,000 distinct CDR3 sequences, roughly 6.6% detected once. The sequencing input was blood, either unsorted or a sorted T cell fraction (not recorded which). The receptor set was obtained from a female donor with ankylosing spondylitis or in good health (not recorded which).

In this sample, this clonotype turned up many times. The chain links TRBV11-2 to TRBJ2-3; 15 positions match TRBD2. There are 18 residues in the CDR3. CDR1 is SGHAT and CDR2 is FQNNGV in the germline V gene. Germline trimming cut 2 bases from V and 7 bases from J; bases unmatched to any gene: 10. The DNA for the CDR3 is TGTGCCAGCAGCTTAATGGGGACTAGCGGGGGGCCCCCTAATACGCAGTATTTT. Its translation: CASSLMGTSGGPPNTQYF.

In this sample, this clonotype turned up many times. The chain recombines TRBV20-1 with TRBJ1-2; D perhaps matches TRBD1 (5 bases). Germline CDR1 reads DFQATT; CDR2 reads SNEGSKA (reference sequence). The CDR3 consists of 13 residues. The V and J ends lost 5 bases and 3 bases respectively, with 13 bases between them. The CDR3 loop is CSAWTGTDYGYTF. DNA for the CDR3: TGCAGTGCTTGGACGGGGACCGACTATGGCTACACCTTC.

This clonotype was found many times. The CDR3 DNA is TGTGCCACCTTAACCACAGTCGGTACCACCTCAGATACGCAGTATTTT. Its protein product is CATLTTVGTTSDTQYF. This chain links TRBV10-3 with TRBJ2-3; D call uncertain. This CDR3 contains 16 residues. Germline V gene data show CDR1 as ENHRY and CDR2 as SYGVKD. Trimming left V 10 bases short and J 4 bases short, with 24 bases between.

This clonotype was counted a few times. This chain uses TRBV4-1 with TRBJ2-4; TRBD2 is a possible D gene (5 bases). Germline-derived CDR1 and CDR2 are MGHRA and YSYEKL. The CDR3 is made up of 15 amino acids. V was shortened by 3 bases and J by 3 bases, with 12 bases between the two germline ends. The CDR3 sequence is CASSHSAADKNIQYF. The CDR3 nucleotides read TGCGCCAGCAGCCATAGTGCAGCGGACAAAAACATTCAGTACTTC.

This clonotype was seen at least ten times. The CDR3: CASSVWREAFF. The CDR3 DNA follows: TGTGCCAGCAGTGTGTGGCGGGAAGCTTTCTTT. This sequence joins TRBV6-1 and TRBJ1-1; D unclear. V was pared by 4 bases and J by 8 bases, with 8 bases between. The CDR3 is 11 residues long. Germline V gene data show CDR1 as MNHNS and CDR2 as SASEGT.

This clonotype occurred many times. The gene calls are TRBV20-1 and TRBJ2-7; the D gene is possibly TRBD1 (6 bases). Trimming stripped 6 bases from V and 1 base from J, with 16 bases between. This CDR3 is built from 14 residues. Germline lookup yields CDR1 DFQATT and CDR2 SNEGSKA (reference sequence). In DNA form, the CDR3 reads TGCAGTGCGCCAGACCAGGGGATTTCCTACGAGCAGTACTTC. Amino acids: CSAPDQGISYEQYF.

Comments on this clonotype: In this CDR3 the conserved last residue, phenylalanine or tryptophan, is missing, so a read error is likely. The genes are TRBV28 and TRBJ1-2; the D gene is possibly TRBD1 (5 bases). Trimming pared 4 bases from V and 4 bases from J, leaving 7 bases between. The CDR3 has 12 amino acids. CDR1 is MDHEN and CDR2 is SYDVKM in the germline V gene. CDR3 residues: CASSSGSYGYTY. The CDR3 DNA is TGTGCCAGCAGTTCAGGGAGCTATGGCTACACCTAC.

The table lists this clonotype with many counts. This chain links TRBV12-3 or TRBV12-4 with TRBJ2-7; the D gene is possibly TRBD2 (5 bases). Deletions cut 6 bases from V and 3 bases from J, with 24 bases between. The CDR3 has 17 amino acids. CDR3 amino acids: CASSLEGWESTIYEQYF. Here the CDR3 DNA reads TGTGCCAGCAGCCTGGAAGGGTGGGAGTCCACGATCTACGAGCAGTACTTC.

This clonotype was counted many times. This sequence joins TRBV7-9 and TRBJ1-2, with D possibly TRBD1 on 5 matching bases. Looked up from germline, CDR1 is SEHNR and CDR2 is FQNEAQ (reference sequence). The V gene lost 3 bases and the J gene lost 3 bases, with 14 bases spanning the gap. This CDR3 has 15 residues. The CDR3 region is CASSLGGTAHYGYTF. The CDR3 nucleotides are TGTGCCAGCAGCTTGGGGGGGACCGCGCACTATGGCTACACCTTC.

This clonotype was detected ten times or more. The chain links TRBV15 to TRBJ1-5; D is unclear. The germline gives CDR1 LNHNV, CDR2 YYDKDF (reference sequence). The CDR3 is made up of 14 amino acids. Trimming shortened V by 0 bases and J by 3 bases, and 6 bases separated the two germline ends. DNA for the CDR3: TGTGCCACCAGCAGAGACCCTTTCAATCAGCCCCAGCATTTT. As protein: CATSRDPFNQPQHF.

The rearrangement joins TRBV7-2 to TRBJ1-2, with D tentatively TRBD1 (6 bases). The V and J ends lost 5 bases and 2 bases respectively, with 15 bases between them. Germline loops: CDR1 SGHTA, CDR2 FQGNSA. The CDR3 contains 15 residues. Here the CDR3 reads CASSTRSDSNYGYTF. As DNA, the CDR3 is TGTGCCAGCAGCACCAGATCGGACAGCAACTATGGCTACACCTTC.

This clonotype was picked up many times. The chain has TRBV3-1 and TRBJ2-7; no firm D call. The germline gives CDR1 LGHDT, CDR2 YNNKEL (reference sequence). The V end lost 11 bases, the J end lost 3 bases, and 17 bases lay between the germline ends. The CDR3 length is 13 residues. The CDR3 DNA sequence: TGTGCCGCTTCTATAGGCATGAACTACGAGCAGTACTTC. Translation gives CAASIGMNYEQYF.

At least ten counts were recorded for this clonotype. The CDR3: CASSLAGQGTDTQYF. CDR3 nucleotide sequence: TGTGCCAGCAGCTTAGCGGGACAGGGTACAGATACGCAGTATTTT. The rearrangement joins TRBV11-1 to TRBJ2-3; 9 positions match TRBD1. CDR3 length: 15 amino acids. CDR1 SGHAT and CDR2 FQDESV come from the germline V gene (reference sequence). V shed 0 bases, J shed 3 bases, and the junction held 1 base outside the gene matches.

There are many counts of this clonotype. The V call is TRBV5-6, the J call TRBJ1-2; 7 nucleotides agree with TRBD1. Looked up from germline, CDR1 is SGHDT and CDR2 is YYEEEE. The CDR3 loop spans 14 amino acids. V was pared by 4 bases and J by 2 bases, with 5 bases of the junction left unmatched. The CDR3 DNA sequence: TGTGCCAGCAGCCCGACAGGGCGGAACTATGGCTACACCTTC. Protein: CASSPTGRNYGYTF.

The chain joins TRBV7-3 to TRBJ1-1; 7 bases line up with TRBD1. The trim removed 2 bases at V and 5 bases at J, leaving 14 bases unmatched. CDR3 length: 17 amino acids. CDR1 SGHTA and CDR2 FQGTGA come from the germline V gene. Here the CDR3 DNA reads TGTGCCAGCAGCTTACTTGGAGGCCAGGGGGGCGATACTGAAGCTTTCTTT. As protein: CASSLLGGQGGDTEAFF.

The rearrangement links TRBV7-2 to TRBJ2-7, with D unresolved. Trimming took 5 bases from V and 0 from J, leaving 14 bases between them. Germline CDR1 and CDR2: SGHTA and FQGNSA. The CDR3 is made up of 15 amino acids. The CDR3 region is CASSPRVTRSYEQYF. CDR3 nucleotides: TGTGCCAGCAGCCCCCGGGTTACACGCTCCTACGAGCAGTACTTC. The variable domain in full, completed from reference TRBV7-2 and TRBJ2-7, reads GAGVSQSPSNKVTEKGKDVELRCDPISGHTALYWYRQSLGQGLEFLIYFQGNSAPDKSGLPSDRFSAERTGGSVSTLTIQRTQQEDSAVYLCASSPRVTRSYEQYFGPGTRLTVT.

This clonotype was observed at least ten times. The rearrangement joins TRBV20-1 to TRBJ1-6; no firm D call. CDR3 length: 15 residues. V gave up 3 bases and J gave up 0 bases, with 9 bases separating them. The germline gives CDR1 DFQATT, CDR2 SNEGSKA (reference sequence). CDR3 coding DNA: TGCAGTGCTAGTGGAGGGAGCTCCTATAATTCACCCCTCCACTTT. This translates into CSASGGSSYNSPLHF.

The chain joins TRBV9 to TRBJ2-3; D call uncertain. Trimming shortened V by 0 bases and J by 2 bases, and 7 bases separated the two germline ends. There are 14 residues in the CDR3. Germline CDR1 SGDLS, CDR2 YYNGEE. CDR3 residues: CASSVGVITDTQYF. For the CDR3, the DNA is TGTGCCAGCAGCGTAGGGGTAATCACAGATACGCAGTATTTT.

Ten or more counts support this clonotype. The chain combines TRBV3-1 with TRBJ2-5; 7 bases are a match to TRBD1. Losses at the gene ends were 2 bases for V and 0 bases for J; bases not matched to a gene: 0. The germline CDR1 and CDR2 sequences are LGHDT and YNNKEL (reference sequence). The CDR3 consists of 14 residues. The CDR3 protein is CASSQRGHQETQYF. CDR3 in DNA: TGTGCCAGCAGCCAAAGGGGGCACCAAGAGACCCAGTACTTC.

This clonotype was counted ten times or more. The V call is TRBV15, the J call TRBJ2-3; 9 positions agree with TRBD2. This CDR3 has 13 residues. Germline CDR1 LNHNV, CDR2 YYDKDF (reference sequence). With 8 bases clipped from V and 5 bases from J, the junction kept 5 bases outside the gene matches. The CDR3 DNA sequence: TGTGCCACCGGCGGGGGGGCTAAAGATACGCAGTATTTT. Residues: CATGGGAKDTQYF.